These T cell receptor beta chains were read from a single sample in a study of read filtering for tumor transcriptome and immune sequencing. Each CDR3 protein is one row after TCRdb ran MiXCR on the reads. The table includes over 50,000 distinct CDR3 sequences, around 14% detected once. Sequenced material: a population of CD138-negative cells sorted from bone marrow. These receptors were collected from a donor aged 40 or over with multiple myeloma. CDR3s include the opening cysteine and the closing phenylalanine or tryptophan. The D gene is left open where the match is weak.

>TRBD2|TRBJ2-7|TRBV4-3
CASSQDKGLAGAYEQYF
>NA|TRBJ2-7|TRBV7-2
CASSSLGFSYEQYF
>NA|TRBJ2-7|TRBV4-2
CASSLTRGTDYEQYF
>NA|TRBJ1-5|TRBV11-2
CASSLGSFNQPQHF
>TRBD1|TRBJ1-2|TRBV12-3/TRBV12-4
CASRGGGTNYGYTF
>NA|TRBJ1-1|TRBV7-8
CASSLQTVGAEAFF
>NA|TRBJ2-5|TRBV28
CASSLRGRPQYF
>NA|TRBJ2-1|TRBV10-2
CASRLGTDSYNEQFF
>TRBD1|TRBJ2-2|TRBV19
CASSDYRGNTGELFF
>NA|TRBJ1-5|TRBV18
CASSPEDGQPQHF
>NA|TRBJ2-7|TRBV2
CASSEAGFSSYEQYF
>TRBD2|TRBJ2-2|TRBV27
CASSSTSGITGELFF
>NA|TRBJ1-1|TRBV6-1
CASSERKDWPEAFF
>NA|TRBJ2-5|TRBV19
CASSDRDWAQYF
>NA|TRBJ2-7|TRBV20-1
CSAIGKVGTAGYEQYF
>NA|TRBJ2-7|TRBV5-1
CASSREQGEQYF
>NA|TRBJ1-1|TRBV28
CASTGQNTEAFF
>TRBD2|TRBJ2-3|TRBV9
CASSVGTGGFADTQYF
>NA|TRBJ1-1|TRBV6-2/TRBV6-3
CASNSPIGAGNTEAFF
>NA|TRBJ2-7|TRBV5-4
CASSQTRAEQYF
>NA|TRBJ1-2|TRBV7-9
CASSLVVVNYGYTF